This is a list of T cell receptor beta chains from one sample in a study of CD8+CD57+ T cells in acquired aplastic anemia. TCRdb analysed the reads with MiXCR anew, one entry per CDR3 protein. Seen here are just over 400,000 distinct CDR3 sequences, under 80% observed once, and the top ten hold 4%. Source material: sorted CD4+, CD8+, or CD8+CD57+ T cells (not recorded which) from PBMCs. The receptors stem from a human donor in good health, serving as a control. Both conserved end residues are part of each CDR3. The D gene is left open where the match is weak. Expanded clones get a size class; other rows say once, few or many, or leave the size out.

J gene,D gene,V gene,clone size,CDR3 length,CDR3 DNA,CDR3 protein
TRBJ2-1,TRBD2,TRBV2,.,15,TGTGCCAGCAGCTCCCGGGGGGGGGCCTCGGCTGAGCAGTTCTTC,CASSSRGGASAEQFF
TRBJ1-2,TRBD1,TRBV7-2,.,14,TGTGCCAGCAGCCGGGAACAGGGGCCCTATGTCTACACCTTC,CASSREQGPYVYTF
TRBJ1-3,TRBD1,TRBV9,.,16,TGTGCCAGCAGCGTAGCTACAGGGGGTTGGCAAAAGACCATATATTTT,CASSVATGGWQKTIYF
TRBJ1-1,.,TRBV5-6,many,12,TGTGCCAGCAGCTTCCTGGGTACTGAAGCTTTCTTT,CASSFLGTEAFF
TRBJ1-5,.,TRBV19,once,14,TGCGCCAGCAGCCAAACAGGGATTTATCAGCCCCAGCATTTT,CASSQTGIYQPQHF
TRBJ2-1,.,TRBV9,many,15,TGTGCCAGCAGCGTAGCGGGGGCTTTCTACAATGAGCAGTTCTTC,CASSVAGAFYNEQFF
TRBJ2-3,TRBD1,TRBV20-1,.,13,TGCGGTGCTAGGGGGCGGGCTGGAGATACGCAGTACTTT,CGARGRAGDTQYF
TRBJ2-3,TRBD2,TRBV2,.,14,TGCTGCAGCAACAGCGGGGGGGCTGGAGATACGCAGTATTTT,CCSNSGGAGDTQYF
TRBJ2-3,TRBD2,TRBV7-3,.,15,TGTGCCAGCAGCTCCAAAGCGGGGAGCACAGATACGCAGTATTTT,CASSSKAGSTDTQYF
TRBJ2-2,.,TRBV7-2,many,14,TGTGCCAGCAGCTTGAGGGTTGGCACCGGGGAGCTGTTTTTT,CASSLRVGTGELFF
TRBJ1-3,.,TRBV12-3/TRBV12-4,.,16,TGTGCCAGCAGTCGCGCTAGAGGGACCACTGGAAACACCATATATTTT,CASSRARGTTGNTIYF
TRBJ1-2,.,TRBV29-1,few,15,TGCAGCGTTGAAGACGGCCCGCACCTTAACTATGGCTACACCTTC,CSVEDGPHLNYGYTF
TRBJ1-6,.,TRBV6-6,many,15,TGTGCCAGCAGTCCTAAGGCGGCCTATAATTCACCCCTCCACTTT,CASSPKAAYNSPLHF
TRBJ2-5,TRBD1,TRBV7-2,.,15,TGTGCCAGCAGCTTGACAGGGGGGGCTTGGGAGACCCAGTACTTC,CASSLTGGAWETQYF
TRBJ1-1,.,TRBV20-1,.,10,TGCAGTGCCCGGCAGGCGGAGACCCAGTTT,CSARQAETQF
TRBJ2-7,TRBD1,TRBV24-1,.,18,TGTGCCACCAGTGATCCGCGGAACGGGACAGGGAAATTTTTCGCCCAGGCATTC,CATSDPRNGTGKFFAQAF
TRBJ1-1,TRBD1,TRBV9,.,14,TGTGCCAGCAGCCTTAACAGAGCATGCGGGACAGGGCTCTTT,CASSLNRACGTGLF
TRBJ2-7,.,TRBV2,.,11,TGTGCCAGCAGTCTGTGCTGCGTACAGTACTTC,CASSLCCVQYF
TRBJ2-3,TRBD2,TRBV20-1,.,15,TGCAGTGCTAAGACTAGCGGGAAAAGCACAGATACGCAGTATTTT,CSAKTSGKSTDTQYF
TRBJ1-6,.,TRBV10-2,.,15,TGCGCCAGCAGTGAGGCGGGGGGAGACAATTCACCCCTCCACTTT,CASSEAGGDNSPLHF
TRBJ2-7,TRBD1,TRBV20-1,.,15,TGCAGTGCTAGAGATGGAGGACAGGGGGCTGGCGAGCAGTACTTC,CSARDGGQGAGEQYF
TRBJ2-3,TRBD1,TRBV19,once,14,TGTGCCAGTAGCGGGACAGGGACCCCAGATACGCAGTATTTT,CASSGTGTPDTQYF
TRBJ2-5,.,TRBV7-2,many,15,TGTGCCAGCAGCTTAGTCATCCAGGAACAAGAGACCCAGTACTTC,CASSLVIQEQETQYF
TRBJ2-5,.,TRBV10-2,few,11,TGCGCCAGCAGTGAGGGGGAGACCCAGTACTTC,CASSEGETQYF
TRBJ2-3,TRBD2,TRBV7-2,.,17,TGTGCCAGCAGCCCCAGCGGGGACTCTCGCGGCACAGATGCGCAGTATTTT,CASSPSGDSRGTDAQYF
TRBJ2-6,.,TRBV11-1,.,19,TGTGCCAGCAGCTTAGGTCCCTTCGGGGAACTCTCTGGGGCCAACGTCCTGACTTTC,CASSLGPFGELSGANVLTF
TRBJ2-7,TRBD2,TRBV5-1,.,17,TGCGCCAGCAGGGGAGCGGGGGGCGTCACGGTAACCTACGAGCAGTACTTC,CASRGAGGVTVTYEQYF
TRBJ2-7,.,TRBV6-1,.,14,TGTGCCAGCAGGAGGGGGGGACAGGCCTTTCGGCAGTACTTC,CASRRGGQAFRQYF
TRBJ2-3,.,TRBV10-3,once,12,TGTGCCACCAGGTCCCGAAACAAAAAGCAGTATTTT,CATRSRNKKQYF
TRBJ1-2,TRBD1,TRBV29-1,.,12,TGCAGCCGAGGGGGCGCAGCCTATGGCTACACCTTC,CSRGGAAYGYTF
TRBJ2-5,.,TRBV5-1,.,15,TGTGCCAGCAGCCCGGTGACAGGCGCGAAAGAGACCCAGTACTTC,CASSPVTGAKETQYF
TRBJ1-3,.,TRBV5-1,.,16,TGTGCCAGCAGCTTGGCCGGGGGGGGGTTCGGAAACACCATATATTTT,CASSLAGGGFGNTIYF
TRBJ1-6,TRBD1,TRBV20-1,.,15,TGCAGTGCGGGGGGACAGGGGGCGGCTAATTCACCCCTCCACTTT,CSAGGQGAANSPLHF
TRBJ1-2,.,TRBV7-8,.,14,TGTGCCAGCAGCTTGCCCGGCGGCGAGCAGTACTTCACGTTC,CASSLPGGEQYFTF
TRBJ2-5,.,TRBV5-1,.,15,TGCGCCAGCAGCAGTGAGAACACCATGTACGAGACCCAGTACTTC,CASSSENTMYETQYF
TRBJ1-5,.,TRBV20-1,many,15,TGCAGTGCAAAGCTTACAGGGAATAGCAATCAGCCCCAGCATTTT,CSAKLTGNSNQPQHF
TRBJ1-3,TRBD1,TRBV20-1,.,12,TGCAGTGCTAAGGGACAGGGAAACACCATATATTTT,CSAKGQGNTIYF
TRBJ2-5,TRBD2,TRBV20-1,.,12,TGCAGTGCTAGGAGAGCGGGGGGGGGCCAGTACTTC,CSARRAGGGQYF
TRBJ1-1,.,TRBV20-1,many,14,TGCAGTGCTAGAGAGGGGAGAGGGAACACTGAAGCTTTCTTT,CSAREGRGNTEAFF
TRBJ2-6,.,TRBV25-1,many,18,TGTGCCAGCAGTGTTGCCGCGGGGGCCCACTCTGGGGCCAACGTCCTGACTTTC,CASSVAAGAHSGANVLTF
TRBJ2-7,TRBD2,TRBV9,many,17,TGTGCCAGCAGGGGTAGCGGGGGGGCCGTCTCAGTCTCCGAGCAGTACTTC,CASRGSGGAVSVSEQYF
TRBJ2-7,.,TRBV2,few,13,TGTGCCAGCAGCATCCTAGCAAAAGGGGAGCAGTACTTC,CASSILAKGEQYF
TRBJ2-2,.,TRBV7-2,once,14,TGCGCCAGCAGTTCGACGGATAGCAATCAGCCCCAGCTCTTT,CASSSTDSNQPQLF
TRBJ1-6,.,TRBV6-4,few,14,TGTGCCAGCAGTGAACGAACAGATAATTCACCCCTCCACTTT,CASSERTDNSPLHF
TRBJ2-7,.,TRBV11-3,many,16,TGTGCCAGCAGCTTAGGAGGGGCAGGGAGCTCCTACGAGCAGTACTTC,CASSLGGAGSSYEQYF